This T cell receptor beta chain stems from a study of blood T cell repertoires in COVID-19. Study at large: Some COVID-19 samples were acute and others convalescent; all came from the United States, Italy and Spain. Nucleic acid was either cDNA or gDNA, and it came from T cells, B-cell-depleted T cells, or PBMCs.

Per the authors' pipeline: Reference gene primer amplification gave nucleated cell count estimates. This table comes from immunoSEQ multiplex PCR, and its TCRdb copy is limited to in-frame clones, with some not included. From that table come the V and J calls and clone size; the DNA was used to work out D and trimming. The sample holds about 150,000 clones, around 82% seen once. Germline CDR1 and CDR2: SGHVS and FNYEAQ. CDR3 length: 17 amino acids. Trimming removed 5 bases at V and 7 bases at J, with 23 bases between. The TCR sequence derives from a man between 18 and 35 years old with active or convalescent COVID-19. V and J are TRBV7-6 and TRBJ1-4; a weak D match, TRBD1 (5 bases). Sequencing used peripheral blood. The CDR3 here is CASSPTRKTGQGEKLFF. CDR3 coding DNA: TGTGCCAGCAGCCCGACTCGAAAAACCGGGCAGGGTGAAAAACTGTTTTTT.